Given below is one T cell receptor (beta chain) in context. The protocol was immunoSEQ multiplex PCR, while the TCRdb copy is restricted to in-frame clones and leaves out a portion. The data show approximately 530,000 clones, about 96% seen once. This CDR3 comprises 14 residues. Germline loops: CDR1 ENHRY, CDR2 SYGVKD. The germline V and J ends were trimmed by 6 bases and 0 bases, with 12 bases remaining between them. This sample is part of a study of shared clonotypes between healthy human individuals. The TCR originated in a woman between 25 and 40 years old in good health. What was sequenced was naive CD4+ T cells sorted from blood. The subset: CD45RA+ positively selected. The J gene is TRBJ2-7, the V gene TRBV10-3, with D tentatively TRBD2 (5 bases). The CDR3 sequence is CAIRDSRSSYEQYF. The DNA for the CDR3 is TGTGCCATCAGGGACTCTCGGAGCTCCTACGAGCAGTACTTC.